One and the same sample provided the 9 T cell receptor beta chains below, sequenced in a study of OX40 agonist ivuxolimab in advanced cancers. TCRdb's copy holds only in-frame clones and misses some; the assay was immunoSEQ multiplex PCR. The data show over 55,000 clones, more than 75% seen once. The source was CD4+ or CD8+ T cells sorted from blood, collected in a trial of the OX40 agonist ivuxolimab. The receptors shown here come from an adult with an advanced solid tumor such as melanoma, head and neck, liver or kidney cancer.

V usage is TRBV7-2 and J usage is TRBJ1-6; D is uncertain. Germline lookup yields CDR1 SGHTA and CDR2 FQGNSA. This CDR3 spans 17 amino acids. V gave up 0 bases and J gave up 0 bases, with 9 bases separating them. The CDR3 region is CASSLASWSSYNSPLHF. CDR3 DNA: TGTGCCAGCAGCTTAGCGTCTTGGAGCTCCTATAATTCACCCCTCCACTTT.

The CDR3: CASSRKGGFAETQYF. CDR3 nucleotide sequence: TGTGCCAGCAGTCGGAAGGGAGGGTTTGCAGAGACCCAGTACTTC. The V and J genes are TRBV27 and TRBJ2-5, with 7 bases lining up with TRBD2. Germline V gene data show CDR1 as MNHEY and CDR2 as SMNVEV (reference sequence). The CDR3 is made up of 15 amino acids. J lost 4 bases, V lost 5 bases, and 10 bases had no gene match.

The CDR3, as DNA: TGTGCCAGCAGTAAAACAGGGACCTTGAACACTGAAGCTTTCTTT. Amino acid sequence: CASSKTGTLNTEAFF. The chain combines TRBV27 with TRBJ1-1; weak D call: TRBD1 (6 bases). The V gene's germline CDR1 is MNHEY and CDR2 SMNVEV (reference sequence). V was trimmed by 5 bases and J by 0 bases, leaving 13 bases between them. The CDR3 length is 15 residues.

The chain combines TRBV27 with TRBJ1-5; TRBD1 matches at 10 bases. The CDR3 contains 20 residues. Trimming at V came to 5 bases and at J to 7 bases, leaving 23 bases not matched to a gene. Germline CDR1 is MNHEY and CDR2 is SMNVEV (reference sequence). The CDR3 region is CASSPPHGTGVRVLLQPQHF. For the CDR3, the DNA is TGTGCCAGCAGTCCACCGCACGGGACAGGGGTTCGGGTTTTGTTACAGCCCCAGCATTTT.

The DNA for the CDR3 is TGTGCCAGCACCAATGAGAACGGTCGAATGGCTTTCTTT. This codes for CASTNENGRMAFF. V and J are TRBV6-6 and TRBJ1-1; no reliable D call. This CDR3 comprises 13 residues. V lost 7 bases and J lost 11, with 20 bases in between. In germline, CDR1 is MNHNY, CDR2 SVGAGI (reference sequence).

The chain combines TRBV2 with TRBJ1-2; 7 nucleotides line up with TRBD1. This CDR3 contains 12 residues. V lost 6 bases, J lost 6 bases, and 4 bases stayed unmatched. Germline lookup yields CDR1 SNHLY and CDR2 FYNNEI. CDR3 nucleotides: TGTGCCAGCAGCGACAGGGCCCATGGCTACACCTTC. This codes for CASSDRAHGYTF.

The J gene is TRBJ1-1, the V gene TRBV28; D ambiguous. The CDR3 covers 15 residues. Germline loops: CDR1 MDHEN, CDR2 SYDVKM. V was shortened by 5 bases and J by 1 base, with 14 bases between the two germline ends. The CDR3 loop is CASSPPPAQNTEAFF. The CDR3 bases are TGTGCCAGCAGTCCCCCCCCGGCCCAGAACACTGAAGCTTTCTTT.

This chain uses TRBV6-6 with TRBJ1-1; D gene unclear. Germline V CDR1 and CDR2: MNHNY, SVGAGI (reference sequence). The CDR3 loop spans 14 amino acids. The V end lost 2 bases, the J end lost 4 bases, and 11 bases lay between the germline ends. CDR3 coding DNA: TGTGCCAGCAGTTACGGTCCTTTGAGCACTGAAGCTTTCTTT. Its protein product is CASSYGPLSTEAFF.

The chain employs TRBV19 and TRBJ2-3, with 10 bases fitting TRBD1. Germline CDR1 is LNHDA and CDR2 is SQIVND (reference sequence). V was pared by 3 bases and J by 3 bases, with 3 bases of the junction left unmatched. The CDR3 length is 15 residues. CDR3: CASSIRTGGTDTQYF. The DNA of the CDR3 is TGTGCCAGTAGTATCCGGACAGGGGGAACAGATACGCAGTATTTT.